This passage covers 27 T cell receptor beta chains from one sample sequenced in a study of cytomegalovirus exposure and HLA in healthy donors. The PCR employed 60 Vbeta primers together with 13 Jbeta primers. Using immunoSEQ multiplex PCR, the repertoire was profiled, and TCRdb retains in-frame clones only, with some absent. This table holds about 180,000 clones, approximately 80% found once. The sequencing sample was made of PBMCs. The receptors originated from a woman in her fifties or sixties in good health and CMV-seropositive.

Written as DNA, the CDR3 is TGTGCCAGCAGCCCCGACAGGGACACTGAAGCTTTCTTT. Its protein is CASSPDRDTEAFF. The chain employs TRBV6-5 and TRBJ1-1, with 7 bases fitting TRBD1. The V gene's germline CDR1 is MNHEY and CDR2 SVGAGI. Trimming at V came to 6 bases and at J to 3 bases, leaving 4 bases not matched to a gene. The CDR3 is made up of 13 amino acids.

V usage is TRBV29-1 and J usage is TRBJ2-7; 8 bases are a match to TRBD2. CDR3 size: 11 residues. The J segment lost 6 bases and the V segment lost 7 bases, leaving 5 bases of the junction unmatched. The germline V gene has CDR1 SQVTM and CDR2 ANQGSEA. The CDR3 sequence is CSGALAAEQYF. The CDR3 nucleotides read TGCAGCGGTGCACTAGCGGCCGAGCAGTACTTC.

The chain joins TRBV5-1 to TRBJ1-4; 8 nucleotides match TRBD1. After removal of 1 base from V and 12 bases from J, the junction contained 8 bases not matched to a gene. Germline V gives CDR1 SGHRS, CDR2 YFSETQ. This CDR3 spans 14 amino acids. The CDR3 DNA sequence: TGCGCCAGCAGCTTGCTGCCCTTACAGGGGGAACTGTTTTTT. Translated, it gives CASSLLPLQGELFF.

J is TRBJ1-4 and V is TRBV6-6, with 9 nucleotides matching TRBD1. Trimming cost V 4 bases and J 6 bases; bases outside gene matches: 6. Germline V gene sequence: CDR1 MNHNY, CDR2 SVGAGI (reference sequence). CDR3 length equals 15 residues. CDR3 sequence (DNA): TGTGCCAGCAGTTCCCCGGGACAGGGTGATGAAAAACTGTTTTTT. Amino acids: CASSSPGQGDEKLFF.

V usage is TRBV15 and J usage is TRBJ2-7; D is possibly TRBD1 (6 bases). V lost 3 bases, J lost 1 base, and 13 bases lay in between. This CDR3 is built from 15 residues. Germline assignment: CDR1 LNHNV and CDR2 YYDKDF (reference sequence). CDR3 nucleotides: TGTGCCACCAGCAGCTCCAGGGGAGCTTCCTACGAGCAGTACTTC. It translates to CATSSSRGASYEQYF.

The chain's CDR3 is CASSKRGVAGEAYNEQFF. The CDR3 DNA reads as TGTGCCAGCAGCAAAAGGGGGGTCGCGGGAGAGGCCTACAATGAGCAGTTCTTC. V is TRBV21-1 and J is TRBJ2-1; TRBD2, the table's D call, was not compared with the DNA. TRBV21-1 is given as a pseudogene. This CDR3 comprises 18 residues.

The chain combines TRBV29-1 with TRBJ2-7; 7 bases align to TRBD1. The CDR3 contains 13 residues. The V gene's germline CDR1 is SQVTM and CDR2 ANQGSEA. With V trimmed by 7 bases and J by 4 bases, 10 bases remained unmatched. The CDR3 region is CSGIWDSTYEQYF. The CDR3 nucleotides read TGCAGCGGGATTTGGGACAGCACATACGAGCAGTACTTC.

CDR3 sequence: CASSTKGSGGEAFF. The CDR3 DNA is TGTGCCAGCAGTACCAAGGGTAGCGGGGGTGAAGCTTTCTTT. V is TRBV28 and J is TRBJ1-1, with a weak D call TRBD1 (5 bases). Trimming took off 5 bases at V and 7 bases at J, with 17 bases between the two ends. The CDR3 contains 14 residues. CDR1 is MDHEN, CDR2 SYDVKM, per germline.

This CDR3 reads CASSLLAGGNEQFF. CDR3 coding DNA: TGCGCCAGCAGCTTACTAGCGGGTGGTAATGAGCAGTTCTTC. V and J are TRBV5-1 and TRBJ2-1; 9 bases line up with TRBD2. This CDR3 is 14 amino acids long. Trimming cost V 2 bases and J 7 bases; bases outside gene matches: 4. Germline CDR1 is SGHRS and CDR2 is YFSETQ.

The chain uses TRBV27 and TRBJ1-2; 8 bases match TRBD1. The CDR3 runs to 16 residues. V was pared by 3 bases and J by 6 bases, with 12 bases of the junction left unmatched. Germline assignment: CDR1 MNHEY and CDR2 SMNVEV (reference sequence). This CDR3 is CASSFSLGQGRDGYTF. CDR3 nucleotide sequence: TGTGCCAGCAGTTTCTCCCTAGGACAGGGAAGAGATGGCTACACCTTC.

The chain couples TRBV28 to TRBJ1-1, with 7 bases lining up with TRBD1. The CDR3 contains 14 residues. From germline, CDR1 is MDHEN and CDR2 SYDVKM. V lost 6 bases, J lost 1 base, and 5 bases stayed unmatched. The DNA of the CDR3 is TGTGCCAGCAGGCCGCAGGGGGGGAACACTGAAGCTTTCTTT. This codes for CASRPQGGNTEAFF.

The chain combines TRBV13 with TRBJ1-2; TRBD1 aligns across 11 bases. Per germline, CDR1 PRHDT and CDR2 FYEKMQ (reference sequence). This CDR3 has 17 amino acids. V was clipped by 5 bases and J by 7 bases; unmatched bases: 15. The CDR3 protein is CASSGRDRGSRILGYTF. CDR3 sequence (DNA): TGTGCCAGCAGCGGGAGGGACAGGGGGTCAAGAATACTTGGCTACACCTTC.

V and J are TRBV5-1 and TRBJ1-1, with D uncertain. V lost 0 bases and J lost 5, with 11 bases in between. This CDR3 is 14 amino acids long. From germline, CDR1 is SGHRS and CDR2 YFSETQ. This CDR3 is CASSLESKTTEAFF. Written as DNA, the CDR3 is TGCGCCAGCAGCTTGGAATCCAAAACTACTGAAGCTTTCTTT.

This sequence joins TRBV7-9 and TRBJ2-2; 8 bases map to TRBD1. Germline lookup yields CDR1 SEHNR and CDR2 FQNEAQ (reference sequence). The V segment lost 1 base and the J segment 1 base; nucleotides outside the gene matches: 5. The CDR3 extends over 17 amino acids. CDR3 residues: CASSLGLGTGNTGELFF. In nucleotides, the CDR3 is TGTGCCAGCAGCTTAGGTCTAGGGACAGGGAACACCGGGGAGCTGTTTTTT.

This chain connects TRBV9 to TRBJ2-1, with 8 bases identical to TRBD2. This CDR3 comprises 19 residues. CDR1 is SGDLS, CDR2 YYNGEE, per germline. Trimming removed 0 bases from V and 7 bases from J; junction bases left unmatched: 18. CDR3 coding DNA: TGTGCCAGCAGCGTAGGCAGGTGGTCTGGGGGGACTAGGGTTAATGAGCAGTTCTTC. Translating it yields CASSVGRWSGGTRVNEQFF.

The V and J genes are TRBV18 and TRBJ1-1, with a weak D call TRBD1 (6 bases). V was shortened by 6 bases and J by 0 bases, with 14 bases between the two germline ends. The CDR3 is 15 amino acids. CDR1 KGHSH and CDR2 LQKENI come from the germline V gene. The CDR3 coding sequence is TGTGCCAGCTCGCCCTTACAGGGCATGAACACTGAAGCTTTCTTT. Translated, it gives CASSPLQGMNTEAFF. The full variable domain, completed using reference TRBV18 and TRBJ1-1, is NAGVMQNPRHLVRRRGQEARLRCSPMKGHSHVYWYRQLPEEGLKFMVYLQKENIIDESGMPKERFSAEFPKEGPSILRIQQVVRGDSAAYFCASSPLQGMNTEAFFGQGTRLTVV.

This chain connects TRBV11-3 to TRBJ2-5, with TRBD2 matching 7 bases. Germline CDR1 and CDR2: SGHNT and YENEEA. The CDR3 sequence is 15 residues long. Unmatched junction bases numbered 7, after V lost 3 bases and J lost 3 bases. This chain's CDR3 is CASSLGLRFEETQYF. As DNA, the CDR3 is TGTGCCAGCAGCTTGGGACTACGGTTCGAAGAGACCCAGTACTTC.

The chain has TRBV7-2 and TRBJ1-5, with D possibly matching TRBD1 (5 bases). There are 14 residues in the CDR3. Germline V gives CDR1 SGHTA, CDR2 FQGNSA. V lost 4 bases, J lost 5 bases, and 12 bases lay in between. The CDR3 sequence is CASSSVGQDQPQHF. As DNA, the CDR3 is TGTGCCAGCAGCTCGGTGGGGCAGGATCAGCCCCAGCATTTT.

The chain joins TRBV5-4 to TRBJ1-1; 9 bases map to TRBD1. This CDR3 is built from 14 residues. V dropped 6 bases and J dropped 0; count of bases not matched to a gene: 3. Germline values: CDR1 SGHNT, CDR2 YYREEE (reference sequence). The CDR3 sequence: CASTRQGVNTEAFF. In DNA form, the CDR3 reads TGTGCCAGCACCCGACAGGGGGTGAACACTGAAGCTTTCTTT.

The rearrangement uses TRBV28 and TRBJ1-6, with TRBD1 matching over 7 bases. The CDR3 is 14 amino acids. CDR1 is MDHEN and CDR2 is SYDVKM in the germline V gene. J was trimmed by 5 bases and V by 6 bases; bases with no gene match: 4. The CDR3 sequence: CASSTGQNNSPLHF. The CDR3 nucleotides read TGTGCCAGCAGCACGGGACAGAATAATTCACCCCTCCACTTT.

The chain uses TRBV5-1 and TRBJ2-3; a possible D gene is TRBD1 (6 bases). V lost 4 bases to trimming and J lost 6 bases, with 24 bases between them. CDR3 size: 17 residues. The germline CDR1 and CDR2 sequences are SGHRS and YFSETQ. CDR3 DNA: TGCGCCAGCAGCCCCCAGGGGCTAGAAGGGGCCTTGGATACGCAGTATTTT. It codes for CASSPQGLEGALDTQYF.

The V gene is TRBV6-4, the J gene TRBJ2-7, with TRBD1 as a possible D gene (6 bases). Germline V gene data show CDR1 as MRHNA and CDR2 as SNTAGT. The CDR3 extends over 11 amino acids. V lost 10 bases and J 3 bases, leaving 10 bases between the germline ends. This CDR3 reads CANQGRYEQYF. The CDR3 DNA reads TGTGCCAACCAGGGGCGCTACGAGCAGTACTTC.

The chain has TRBV28 and TRBJ2-5, with 9 bases aligning to TRBD2. The CDR3 consists of 12 residues. Germline CDR1 reads MDHEN; CDR2 reads SYDVKM. CDR3 amino acids: CAASGNLGTQYF. The CDR3 DNA is TGTGCTGCTAGCGGGAATCTGGGGACCCAGTACTTC.

The rearrangement uses TRBV5-4 and TRBJ2-7; 12 bases are a match to TRBD2. There are 17 residues in the CDR3. The V segment lost 0 bases and the J segment 2 bases; nucleotides outside the gene matches: 6. Germline V gene sequence: CDR1 SGHNT, CDR2 YYREEE (reference sequence). The CDR3 region is CASSLDLAGGLAYEQYF. The CDR3 DNA is TGTGCCAGCAGCTTGGATCTAGCGGGAGGGCTAGCCTACGAGCAGTACTTC.

This clone was counted a few times. The chain combines TRBV7-2 with TRBJ1-1; tentatively, D is TRBD1 (6 bases). There are 18 residues in the CDR3. Trimming took off 0 bases at V and 5 bases at J, with 22 bases between the two ends. Germline V gene sequence: CDR1 SGHTA, CDR2 FQGNSA. CDR3 in DNA: TGTGCCAGCAGCTTAGCGCTCGCACTTGGGGGAGGGACAACTGAAGCTTTCTTT. Translated, it gives CASSLALALGGGTTEAFF.

The chain combines TRBV15 with TRBJ2-1, with D possibly TRBD2 on 6 matching bases. Germline CDR1 and CDR2: LNHNV and YYDKDF (reference sequence). V lost 1 base and J lost 0, with 13 bases in between. This CDR3 has 17 residues. The CDR3 sequence is CATSRARWRDSYNEQFF. CDR3 coding DNA: TGTGCCACCAGCAGAGCAAGGTGGAGGGACTCCTACAATGAGCAGTTCTTC.

The rearrangement links TRBV5-1 to TRBJ2-7, with 8 positions matching TRBD1. The CDR3 runs to 14 residues. The trim removed 4 bases at V and 2 bases at J, leaving 5 bases unmatched. Germline CDR1 reads SGHRS; CDR2 reads YFSETQ. CDR3 sequence: CASSVWDRPYEQYF. The CDR3 DNA follows: TGCGCCAGCAGCGTATGGGACAGGCCCTACGAGCAGTACTTC.